The clone carrying this T cell receptor beta chain was seen at least ten times. Its specificity is not known. The data were taken from a study of T-cell reconstitution after alpha-beta-depleted transplantation in children. The study's findings and limits: Roughly two months post-transplant, alpha-beta T cells reportedly originated from several hundred graft clones that had expanded.

TCRbeta library construction was performed incorporating unique molecular identifiers. TCRdb used MiXCR to reprocess the PCR reads, holding one entry per CDR3 protein. The table records about 110,000 distinct CDR3 sequences, 5.5% to 7% of them present only once. Germline V gene sequence: CDR1 LGHNA, CDR2 YNFKEQ. The length of the CDR3 is 15 residues. Trimming took off 0 bases at V and 4 bases at J, with 12 bases between the two ends. The sequence was obtained from a male patient between 2 and 15 years old who had a stem cell transplant for acute lymphoblastic leukemia, so the T cells may come from the graft donor. The chain carries TRBV4-2 and TRBJ1-2; weak D call: TRBD1 (6 bases). The material was PBMCs, mostly from graft donor cells, obtained 360 days after TCRalphabeta/CD19-depleted stem cell transplant. CDR3: CASSQEWGAGYGYTF. In DNA, the CDR3 is TGTGCCAGCAGCCAAGAGTGGGGGGCCGGCTATGGCTACACCTTC.